The 27 T cell receptor beta chains given below trace back to one sample, sequenced in a study of regulatory T cells in long-lasting Graves disease. Investigators prepared the TCR beta libraries by applying iRepertoire HTBI primers and Arm-PCR of CDR3 regions. TCRdb processed the multiplex PCR reads anew with MiXCR; each CDR3 protein has one entry. The sample comprises hundreds of thousands of distinct CDR3 sequences, roughly 15% of which are singletons, and about 8.3% rests with the top ten. The time point here: newly diagnosed GD, antithyroid drugs for less than 3 months. There was RNA extracted from PBMCs, and the TCR library was made from it. In addition, the sample was reused for a study of T cells in Graves' hyperthyroidism and ophthalmopathy.

The starting material was peripheral blood mononuclear cells (PBMCs), obtained at new diagnosis, from a patient treated with antithyroid drugs. These receptors all come from a woman aged 40-49 years with Graves disease.

Regarding this clonotype: A clone one base away is much larger, so this may be a read error. The CDR3 region is CASSESWDDTDTQYF. CDR3 nucleotide sequence: TGTGCCAGCAGTGAATCCTGGGACGACACAGATACGCAGTATTTT. V gene TRBV2 combines with J gene TRBJ2-3; D tentatively reads TRBD1 or TRBD2 (5 bases each). CDR1 and CDR2 (germline): SNHLY, FYNNEI. Trimming left V 2 bases short and J 2 bases short, with 11 bases between. This CDR3 is built from 15 residues.

With regard to this clonotype: A junction end diverges from the germline sequence, so it may reflect a read error. The rearrangement uses TRBV5-1 and TRBJ2-1; possible D gene TRBD2, 7 bases. Per germline, CDR1 SGHRS and CDR2 YFSETQ. This CDR3 has 16 amino acids. Here the CDR3 reads CASSHGRGGSYNGQFF. In nucleotides, the CDR3 is TGCGCCAGCAGCCACGGTCGCGGGGGCTCCTACAATGGGCAGTTCTTC.

This clonotype was seen more than once but under ten times. The rearrangement uses TRBV19 and TRBJ2-5, with 8 bases identical to TRBD2. V was pared by 4 bases and J by 5 bases, with 9 bases of the junction left unmatched. The CDR3 is 15 residues long. Germline V CDR1 and CDR2: LNHDA, SQIVND (reference sequence). CDR3 amino acids: CASSKGLAGEETQYF. The CDR3, as DNA: TGTGCCAGTAGTAAGGGGCTAGCGGGTGAGGAGACCCAGTACTTC.

The gene calls are TRBV3-1 and TRBJ2-1; no clear D. CDR1 and CDR2 (germline): LGHDT, YNNKEL (reference sequence). The CDR3 spans 18 residues. V was cut by 0 bases and J by 4 bases, with 19 bases left in between. CDR3 nucleotide sequence: TGTGCCAGCAGCCAAGAGGTGAACCTTCTTTTCCCTTACAATGAGCAGTTCTTC. As protein: CASSQEVNLLFPYNEQFF.

This clonotype appeared many times. The chain carries TRBV20-1 and TRBJ2-1, with 10 nucleotides matching TRBD2. Germline V gene data show CDR1 as DFQATT and CDR2 as SNEGSKA (reference sequence). Trimming cost V 6 bases and J 7 bases; bases outside gene matches: 9. The CDR3 consists of 14 residues. The CDR3 reads CSAPVSSGSNEQFF. The CDR3 coding sequence is TGCAGTGCCCCCGTCTCTAGCGGGAGTAATGAGCAGTTCTTC.

J is TRBJ2-2 and V is TRBV6-5; D may be TRBD1 (6 bases). CDR1 MNHEY and CDR2 SVGAGI come from the germline V gene. Trimming shortened V by 3 bases and J by 6 bases, and 11 bases separated the two germline ends. This CDR3 spans 14 amino acids. The CDR3 reads CASSYTGFPGELFF. Written as DNA, the CDR3 is TGTGCCAGCAGTTATACAGGGTTCCCCGGGGAGCTGTTTTTT.

This clonotype was seen many times. The J gene is TRBJ1-1, the V gene TRBV6-2 or TRBV6-3, with 7 bases lining up with TRBD1. Germline CDR1 reads MNHEY; CDR2 reads SVGEGT. Unmatched junction bases numbered 7, after V lost 4 bases and J lost 5 bases. The CDR3 extends over 14 amino acids. In DNA, the CDR3 is TGTGCCAGCAGTTCCTCAGGGGGTATAACTGAAGCTTTCTTT. This gives the protein CASSSSGGITEAFF.

The sample holds a few counts of this clonotype. The rearrangement uses TRBV18 and TRBJ2-2; D is unclear. CDR1 and CDR2 (germline): KGHSH, LQKENI. This CDR3 has 15 residues. The germline V and J ends were trimmed by 2 bases and 4 bases, with 11 bases remaining between them. In DNA, the CDR3 is TGTGCCAGCTCACCAACGTCAGAGCCCACCGGGGAGCTGTTTTTT. Translation gives CASSPTSEPTGELFF.

This clonotype was observed a handful of times. Given a much more abundant clone one base away, this may be a read error. The chain uses TRBV6-1 and TRBJ2-1; TRBD2 matches at 8 bases. The end of the DNA fits TRBJ2-3 better, so the J call may be wrong. The CDR3 covers 16 residues. The germline gives CDR1 MNHNS, CDR2 SASEGT. The CDR3 sequence: CASSRTSRRATGTQYF. The CDR3 nucleotides read TGTGCCAGCTCCAGGACTAGCAGGAGGGCCACCGGTACGCAGTATTTT.

Many counts were recorded for this clonotype. The chain has TRBV12-3 or TRBV12-4 and TRBJ2-7, with D tentatively TRBD2 (5 bases). The CDR3 loop spans 14 amino acids. Between the trimmed V and J ends, which lost 11 bases and 3 bases, there was a span of 20 bases. CDR3 sequence (DNA): TGTGCCGTCACGTTGAGGGAGAAGGGCTACGAGCAGTACTTC. As protein: CAVTLREKGYEQYF.

The J gene is TRBJ2-2, the V gene TRBV5-1; possibly TRBD2 for D (6 bases). Looked up from germline, CDR1 is SGHRS and CDR2 is YFSETQ. Trimming cost V 2 bases and J 5 bases, with 13 bases left between them. The CDR3 length is 15 residues. DNA for the CDR3: TGCGCCAGCAGCTTAACGGGAGAGAGGACCGGGGAGCTGTTTTTT. Its translation is CASSLTGERTGELFF.

This clonotype was found many times. The chain combines TRBV11-3 with TRBJ2-1, with 10 bases that match TRBD2. The CDR3 runs to 16 residues. The trim removed 5 bases at V and 4 bases at J, leaving 8 bases unmatched. From germline, CDR1 is SGHNT and CDR2 YENEEA. The CDR3 loop is CASSLEGLALYNEQFF. CDR3 DNA: TGTGCCAGCAGCCTCGAGGGACTAGCGCTTTACAATGAGCAGTTCTTC.

This clonotype was seen at least ten times. This chain joins TRBV20-1 and TRBJ2-5, with a weak D call TRBD1 (5 bases). CDR1 and CDR2 from the germline V gene are DFQATT and SNEGSKA (reference sequence). The V gene lost 6 bases and the J gene lost 5 bases, with 13 bases spanning the gap. This CDR3 has 12 residues. The CDR3 nucleotides are TGCAGTGCCCTGGGGCGTTGGGAGACCCAGTACTTC. Translation: CSALGRWETQYF.

This clonotype appeared a few times. V and J are TRBV15 and TRBJ2-2, with 9 bases matching TRBD1. The CDR3 is 16 amino acids. Germline V gives CDR1 LNHNV, CDR2 YYDKDF (reference sequence). The junction had 6 bases not matched to a gene; V was cut back by 3 bases and J by 4 bases. For the CDR3, the DNA is TGTGCCACCAGCAGGGGACAGGGAATTCCCACCGGGGAGCTGTTTTTT. It translates to CATSRGQGIPTGELFF.

The chain combines TRBV5-5 with TRBJ1-1, with a possible D match to TRBD1 (6 bases). The germline V gene encodes CDR1 SGHKS and CDR2 YYEKEE (reference sequence). The V end lost 4 bases, the J end lost 11 bases, and 18 bases lay between the germline ends. CDR3 size: 13 residues. CDR3 in amino acids: CASSLPDSGRAFF. The CDR3, as DNA: TGTGCCAGCAGCCTCCCGGACAGTGGTCGGGCTTTCTTT. The variable domain in full, completed from reference TRBV5-5 and TRBJ1-1, reads DAGVTQSPTHLIKTRGQQVTLRCSPISGHKSVSWYQQVLGQGPQFIFQYYEKEERGRGNFPDRFSARQFPNYSSELNVNALLLGDSALYLCASSLPDSGRAFFGQGTRLTVV.

This chain connects TRBV2 to TRBJ1-5; no firm D call. The germline CDR1 and CDR2 sequences are SNHLY and FYNNEI. This CDR3 region has 15 residues. Trimming removed 5 bases from V and 0 bases from J, with 11 bases in between. CDR3 loop: CASSTTGNSNQPQHF. CDR3 sequence (DNA): TGTGCCAGCAGTACGACGGGGAATAGCAATCAGCCCCAGCATTTT.

This clonotype has a count of ten or more. The chain carries TRBV27 and TRBJ1-4; 10 bases fit TRBD1. Germline V gives CDR1 MNHEY, CDR2 SMNVEV (reference sequence). V lost 5 bases to trimming and J lost 9 bases; unmatched junction nucleotides: 6. CDR3 length equals 14 residues. The CDR3 sequence is CASSQDRGRKKLFF. CDR3 DNA: TGTGCCAGCAGTCAAGACAGGGGGCGGAAAAAACTGTTTTTT.

The rearrangement joins TRBV19 to TRBJ2-4, with D perhaps being TRBD1 or TRBD2 (6 bases each). V was trimmed by 8 bases and J by 6 bases, leaving 14 bases between them. The CDR3 consists of 13 residues. Germline CDR1 reads LNHDA; CDR2 reads SQIVND (reference sequence). Here the CDR3 DNA reads TGTGCCAGTCGGAGGGCCAGGGGAAACATTCAGTACTTC. It translates to CASRRARGNIQYF.

This clonotype was seen many times. This chain uses TRBV27 with TRBJ1-6; D remains ambiguous. Germline CDR1 reads MNHEY; CDR2 reads SMNVEV (reference sequence). The CDR3 length is 12 residues. The V end was cut by 10 bases, the J end by 6 bases, with 10 bases between. CDR3 loop: CATAGPNSPLHF. CDR3 bases: TGTGCCACAGCGGGCCCTAATTCACCCCTCCACTTT.

This clonotype has at least ten counts. The chain couples TRBV6-1 to TRBJ2-3, with 10 bases lining up with TRBD2. CDR3 length: 16 amino acids. CDR1 MNHNS and CDR2 SASEGT come from the germline V gene. V trimming: 6 bases; J trimming: 4 bases; junction bases outside the gene matches: 10. DNA for the CDR3: TGTGCCAGCAGGGCAACGACTAGCGGGCCCCCAGATACGCAGTATTTT. Its translation is CASRATTSGPPDTQYF.

As regards this clonotype: This may be a read error: a much more frequent sequence differs by one nucleotide. This chain connects TRBV20-1 to TRBJ2-5; 10 bases line up with TRBD1. Trimming cost V 6 bases and J 5 bases; bases outside gene matches: 9. Germline assignment: CDR1 DFQATT and CDR2 SNEGSKA (reference sequence). The CDR3 extends over 14 amino acids. CDR3 coding DNA: TGCAGTGCCCACGACAGGGGGCTGTATGAGACCCAGTACTTC. It yields the protein CSAHDRGLYETQYF.

This clonotype has ten or more counts. The rearrangement links TRBV29-1 to TRBJ1-2; TRBD1 is a possible D gene (6 bases). Trimming took 0 bases from V and 4 from J, leaving 15 bases between them. The germline CDR1 and CDR2 sequences are SQVTM and ANQGSEA. CDR3 length equals 15 residues. In nucleotides, the CDR3 is TGCAGCGTTGAAGATCTTTACAGGGAGGGCTATGGCTACACCTTC. This sequence encodes CSVEDLYREGYGYTF. The full variable domain, completed using reference TRBV29-1 and TRBJ1-2, is SAVISQKPSRDICQRGTSLTIQCQVDSQVTMMFWYRQQPGQSLTLIATANQGSEATYESGFVIDKFPISRPNLTFSTLTVSNMSPEDSSIYLCSVEDLYREGYGYTFGSGTRLTVV.

There are many counts of this clonotype. V usage is TRBV28 and J usage is TRBJ2-7; 8 bases agree with TRBD1. CDR3 length: 18 amino acids. Germline values: CDR1 MDHEN, CDR2 SYDVKM. Germline trimming cut 2 bases from V and 0 bases from J; bases unmatched to any gene: 12. In nucleotides, the CDR3 is TGTGCCAGCAGTTTAGCTACTGGACAGGGTGCGCTCTCCTACGAGCAGTACTTC. Residues: CASSLATGQGALSYEQYF.

This clonotype has a count of ten or more. V is TRBV28 and J is TRBJ2-3; 10 positions agree with TRBD2. V shed 6 bases and J 2 bases; nucleotides not matched to a gene: 8. This CDR3 has 16 amino acids. CDR1 and CDR2 from the germline V gene are MDHEN and SYDVKM. The CDR3 sequence: CASSIGLAALTDTQYF. The CDR3 nucleotides are TGTGCCAGCAGCATCGGACTAGCGGCACTCACAGATACGCAGTATTTT. Full variable domain (outside the CDR3, taken from reference TRBV28 and TRBJ2-3): DVKVTQSSRYLVKRTGEKVFLECVQDMDHENMFWYRQDPGLGLRLIYFSYDVKMKEKGDIPEGYSVSREKKERFSLILESASTNQTSMYLCASSIGLAALTDTQYFGPGTRLTVL.

This clonotype was seen a few times. This rearrangement joins TRBV29-1 to TRBJ2-1, with TRBD1 identical over 11 bases. Losses at the gene ends were 1 base for V and 5 bases for J; bases not matched to a gene: 4. The CDR3 runs 15 residues. The germline gives CDR1 SQVTM, CDR2 ANQGSEA. This CDR3 is CSVEGTGGLDNEQFF. The DNA for the CDR3 is TGCAGCGTTGAAGGGACAGGGGGCTTGGACAATGAGCAGTTCTTC.

A few counts support this clonotype. V usage is TRBV29-1 and J usage is TRBJ2-3, with unresolved D. The CDR3 extends over 14 amino acids. Trimming took 5 bases from V and 0 from J, leaving 12 bases between them. Germline values: CDR1 SQVTM, CDR2 ANQGSEA. The chain's CDR3 is CSVRDAASTDTQYF. The CDR3 DNA reads as TGCAGCGTTCGAGACGCAGCTAGCACAGATACGCAGTATTTT.

On this clonotype: A read error likely explains this, since a far larger clone differs by one base. The chain employs TRBV11-1 and TRBJ2-7; no clear D. V gave up 5 bases and J gave up 4 bases, with 12 bases separating them. The germline V gene has CDR1 SGHAT and CDR2 FQDESV (reference sequence). The CDR3 totals 13 residues. CDR3 sequence: CASSPVWAYEQYF. In nucleotides, the CDR3 is TGTGCCAGCAGCCCTGTGTGGGCGTACGAGCAGTACTTC.